This passage covers 30 T cell receptor beta chains from one sample sequenced in a study of low-dose radiotherapy and immunotherapy resistance in tumors. As to time point: before trial treatment. With TRAV- and TRBV-specific primers, first-strand cDNA was made, covering the alpha and beta chains. TCR amplification involved 20 PCR cycles with a constant-region primer and V-primer adapter. TCRdb called the reads again in MiXCR, with one record for every CDR3 protein. The sample lists tens of thousands of distinct CDR3 sequences; around 27% were seen once. The sample was PBMCs, taken before treatment. The receptors stem from a male donor with rectosigmoid adenocarcinoma.

This clonotype was picked up many times. This sequence joins TRBV5-1 and TRBJ2-5; 14 bases line up with TRBD2. Germline V gene data show CDR1 as SGHRS and CDR2 as YFSETQ. The V gene end was trimmed by 4 bases and the J gene end by 5 bases; junction bases not matched to a gene: 7. The CDR3 spans 16 residues. The DNA for the CDR3 is TGCGCCAGCAGCAGGGGACTAGCGGGAGTTGGGGAGACCCAGTACTTC. Its translation is CASSRGLAGVGETQYF.

This clonotype has a count of ten or more. The V gene is TRBV14, the J gene TRBJ2-7; no firm D call. Trimming took 3 bases from V and 3 from J, leaving 9 bases between them. The CDR3 runs to 13 residues. Germline-derived CDR1 and CDR2 are SGHDN and FVKESK. CDR3 loop: CASSHDPLYEQYF. CDR3 coding DNA: TGTGCCAGCAGCCACGATCCCCTCTACGAGCAGTACTTC.

The gene calls are TRBV7-8 and TRBJ2-7, with 8 bases that match TRBD1. Looked up from germline, CDR1 is SGHVS and CDR2 is FQNEAQ. With V trimmed by 1 base and J by 3 bases, 11 bases remained unmatched. The CDR3 runs 17 residues. The CDR3, as DNA: TGTGCCAGCAGCTTAGAGTTTGGACAGGGTATAAACTACGAGCAGTACTTC. It translates to CASSLEFGQGINYEQYF.

This clonotype was seen more than once but under ten times. This chain connects TRBV28 to TRBJ1-1; D remains unclear. With 1 base removed from V and 1 base from J, the gap between germline ends came to 7 bases. This CDR3 has 14 residues. Germline CDR1 is MDHEN and CDR2 is SYDVKM. The CDR3 DNA follows: TGTGCCAGCAGTTTATCGGGCTGGAACACTGAAGCTTTCTTT. Residues: CASSLSGWNTEAFF.

The V and J genes are TRBV28 and TRBJ2-7; D call uncertain. The CDR3 covers 14 residues. V dropped 5 bases and J dropped 1 base, with 12 bases sitting between them. Germline V CDR1 and CDR2: MDHEN, SYDVKM. CDR3 loop: CASSVAGPSYEQYF. The CDR3 coding sequence is TGTGCCAGCAGTGTGGCAGGCCCTTCCTACGAGCAGTACTTC.

This clonotype was recorded at least ten times. The chain combines TRBV21-1 with TRBJ1-3; no DNA check was done on the table's D call, TRBD1. TRBV21-1 is marked as a pseudogene. The CDR3 is 20 residues long. Here the CDR3 DNA reads TGTGCCAGCAGCAAAGACCCCTCGCTGACAGCTCTGACCTCTGGAAACACCATATATTTT. Translation: CASSKDPSLTALTSGNTIYF.

The chain employs TRBV6-4 and TRBJ2-1; the D is unclear. Germline V CDR1 and CDR2: MRHNA, SNTAGT. The CDR3 totals 15 residues. V lost 0 bases to trimming and J lost 10 bases, with 16 bases between them. CDR3 DNA: TGTGCCAGCAGTGACTCGCTGGCAGCACCAGGCGAGCAGTTCTTC. This gives the protein CASSDSLAAPGEQFF.

This clonotype was found many times. The V and J genes are TRBV9 and TRBJ2-3, with TRBD2 matching 7 bases. The CDR3 covers 17 residues. Germline-derived CDR1 and CDR2 are SGDLS and YYNGEE. V dropped 4 bases and J dropped 2; count of bases not matched to a gene: 13. The CDR3 loop reads CASSPRVIAGHTDTQYF. The CDR3 bases are TGTGCCAGCAGCCCTAGGGTGATAGCGGGCCACACAGATACGCAGTATTTT.

The chain uses TRBV7-2 and TRBJ2-2, with D possibly matching TRBD2 (5 bases). Trimming pared 3 bases from V and 6 bases from J, leaving 14 bases between. The CDR3 loop spans 15 amino acids. The V gene's germline CDR1 is SGHTA and CDR2 FQGNSA. Here the CDR3 reads CASSFGVGSPGELFF. The CDR3 DNA reads as TGTGCCAGCAGCTTCGGAGTTGGGAGTCCCGGGGAGCTGTTTTTT.

This clonotype occurred many times. V is TRBV6-2 or TRBV6-3 and J is TRBJ1-1, with 7 bases lining up with TRBD1. CDR1 and CDR2 (germline): MNHEY, SVGEGT. The CDR3 covers 17 residues. The V segment lost 6 bases and the J segment 2 bases; nucleotides outside the gene matches: 15. The CDR3 spells CASRRQGGGGLNTEAFF. In nucleotides, the CDR3 is TGTGCCAGCAGACGACAGGGCGGCGGGGGGCTCAACACTGAAGCTTTCTTT.

CDR3 bases: TGTGCCAGCAGCTTTTCGACGGGGACCTACGAGCAGTACTTC. Translated, it gives CASSFSTGTYEQYF. The rearrangement uses TRBV28 and TRBJ2-7, with D possibly matching TRBD2 (5 bases). Germline loops: CDR1 MDHEN, CDR2 SYDVKM. The CDR3 is 14 residues long. The germline V and J ends were trimmed by 6 bases and 2 bases, with 14 bases remaining between them.

This clonotype showed up many times. The rearrangement uses TRBV7-8 and TRBJ2-3, with 8 bases identical to TRBD2. There are 16 residues in the CDR3. Germline V gene sequence: CDR1 SGHVS, CDR2 FQNEAQ. Germline trimming cut 10 bases from V and 3 bases from J; bases unmatched to any gene: 15. The CDR3 bases are TGTGCCACGAACGGACGGGGGGGGTTTGGGACAGATACGCAGTATTTT. Encoded protein: CATNGRGGFGTDTQYF.

In this sample, this clonotype turned up many times. V is TRBV28 and J is TRBJ1-1; D is unclear. The V gene's germline CDR1 is MDHEN and CDR2 SYDVKM. There are 10 residues in the CDR3. The ends were cut back, 5 bases at V and 6 bases at J, with 4 bases in the middle. In DNA, the CDR3 is TGTGCCAGCAGTGCCTCTGAAGCTTTCTTT. It translates to CASSASEAFF. Variable domain in full (rest from reference TRBV28 and TRBJ1-1): DVKVTQSSRYLVKRTGEKVFLECVQDMDHENMFWYRQDPGLGLRLIYFSYDVKMKEKGDIPEGYSVSREKKERFSLILESASTNQTSMYLCASSASEAFFGQGTRLTVV.

The table lists this clonotype with many counts. The V and J genes are TRBV4-1 and TRBJ2-1; D may correspond to TRBD1 or TRBD2 (5 bases each). The CDR3 contains 16 residues. V lost 0 bases and J 6 bases, leaving 15 bases between the germline ends. Germline CDR1 and CDR2: MGHRA and YSYEKL. The CDR3 nucleotides are TGCGCCAGCAGCCAAGAAGAGGGGATCCCTCCCAATGAGCAGTTCTTC. Amino acids: CASSQEEGIPPNEQFF.

This clonotype was seen many times. The J gene is TRBJ2-2, the V gene TRBV5-5; D is uncertain. V was shortened by 4 bases and J by 0 bases, with 7 bases between the two germline ends. In germline, CDR1 is SGHKS, CDR2 YYEKEE (reference sequence). The CDR3 covers 14 residues. CDR3 loop: CASSPSSNTGELFF. CDR3 nucleotides: TGTGCCAGCAGCCCCAGCTCGAACACCGGGGAGCTGTTTTTT.

This clonotype was found many times. The chain carries TRBV6-2 or TRBV6-3 and TRBJ1-6; TRBD1 is a possible D gene (5 bases). The germline V gene has CDR1 MNHEY and CDR2 SVGEGT. This CDR3 spans 14 amino acids. With 8 bases removed from V and 2 bases from J, the gap between germline ends came to 10 bases. The CDR3: CASGDSTYNSPLHF. DNA for the CDR3: TGTGCCAGCGGGGACTCTACCTATAATTCACCCCTCCACTTT.

This clonotype was found many times. The chain recombines TRBV29-1 with TRBJ2-2; no definite D call. Trimming pared 4 bases from V and 1 base from J, leaving 10 bases between. This CDR3 has 14 residues. CDR1 and CDR2 from the germline V gene are SQVTM and ANQGSEA. CDR3 protein: CSVAGRGNTGELFF. For the CDR3, the DNA is TGCAGCGTTGCCGGACGAGGGAACACCGGGGAGCTGTTTTTT.

There are many counts of this clonotype. J is TRBJ2-7 and V is TRBV14; TRBD2 aligns across 13 bases. The CDR3 length is 15 residues. CDR1 and CDR2 from the germline V gene are SGHDN and FVKESK. After removal of 5 bases from V and 4 bases from J, the junction contained 5 bases not matched to a gene. The CDR3 nucleotides are TGTGCCAGCAGCTTGGGACTAGCGGGGACTTACGAGCAGTACTTC. Its translation: CASSLGLAGTYEQYF.

The sample holds many counts of this clonotype. The chain carries TRBV28 and TRBJ2-3, with D unclear. Germline CDR1 and CDR2: MDHEN and SYDVKM. V dropped 4 bases and J dropped 4 bases, with 9 bases sitting between them. This CDR3 region has 13 residues. CDR3 nucleotides: TGTGCCAGCAGTTATAAGGGTGCAGATACGCAGTATTTT. This translates into CASSYKGADTQYF. The full variable domain, in which reference TRBV28 and TRBJ2-3 provide the parts outside the CDR3, is DVKVTQSSRYLVKRTGEKVFLECVQDMDHENMFWYRQDPGLGLRLIYFSYDVKMKEKGDIPEGYSVSREKKERFSLILESASTNQTSMYLCASSYKGADTQYFGPGTRLTVL.

This chain joins TRBV4-1 and TRBJ2-1, with D perhaps assigned TRBD1 or TRBD2 (5 bases each). Trimming stripped 4 bases from V and 11 bases from J, with 21 bases between. This CDR3 spans 15 amino acids. Per the germline V gene, CDR1 is MGHRA and CDR2 is YSYEKL. The CDR3 here is CASSRGRAAQHKQFF. CDR3 nucleotides: TGCGCCAGCAGCCGGGGACGAGCGGCACAGCATAAGCAGTTCTTC.

This clonotype was observed many times. As DNA, the CDR3 is TGTGCCAGCAGCCCACTCGCGGACAGGGAGCAGTTCTTC. This encodes CASSPLADREQFF. This rearrangement joins TRBV7-2 to TRBJ2-1, with 7 nucleotides matching TRBD1. The length of the CDR3 is 13 residues. V lost 5 bases and J lost 10; bases outside the gene matches: 8. In germline, CDR1 is SGHTA, CDR2 FQGNSA. Full variable domain (missing parts from reference TRBV7-2 and TRBJ2-1): GAGVSQSPSNKVTEKGKDVELRCDPISGHTALYWYRQSLGQGLEFLIYFQGNSAPDKSGLPSDRFSAERTGGSVSTLTIQRTQQEDSAVYLCASSPLADREQFFGPGTRLTVL.

This clonotype was observed at least ten times. This chain connects TRBV5-1 to TRBJ2-7; possible D gene TRBD1, 6 bases. CDR1 is SGHRS and CDR2 is YFSETQ in the germline V gene. With 3 bases removed from V and 4 bases from J, the gap between germline ends came to 17 bases. The CDR3 is made up of 15 amino acids. The CDR3 loop reads CASSSEQGGWYEQYF. In nucleotides, the CDR3 is TGCGCCAGCAGCTCTGAACAGGGTGGGTGGTACGAGCAGTACTTC.

This chain connects TRBV4-3 to TRBJ1-4; 7 positions match TRBD1. Trimming at V came to 4 bases and at J to 5 bases, leaving 4 bases not matched to a gene. The CDR3 extends over 14 amino acids. Per the germline V gene, CDR1 is LGHNA and CDR2 is YSLEER. CDR3 nucleotide sequence: TGCGCCAGCAGCCCCGGCAGGGGGAATGAAAAACTGTTTTTT. The encoded protein is CASSPGRGNEKLFF.

This clonotype was detected a few times. The genes are TRBV6-8 and TRBJ2-1; 9 bases line up with TRBD2. Germline trimming cut 2 bases from V and 0 bases from J; bases unmatched to any gene: 5. The CDR3 is 17 amino acids. Looked up from germline, CDR1 is MNHGY and CDR2 is SAAAGT. CDR3: CASSYGISGSSYNEQFF. Here the CDR3 DNA reads TGTGCCAGCAGTTACGGCATTAGCGGGAGCTCCTACAATGAGCAGTTCTTC.

The chain has TRBV4-2 and TRBJ1-3, with a weak D call TRBD1 (5 bases). The CDR3 runs to 16 residues. V shed 3 bases and J shed 0 bases, with 12 bases lying between them. Germline V lookup: CDR1 LGHNA, CDR2 YNFKEQ. As DNA, the CDR3 is TGTGCCAGCAGCCAGAAGGCGGGGGGCTCTGGAAACACCATATATTTT. Its translation: CASSQKAGGSGNTIYF.

Of note for this clonotype: A far larger clone lies a single base away; this is likely a read error. This chain uses TRBV7-6 with TRBJ2-3; D may match TRBD1 or TRBD2 (6 bases each). With 5 bases removed from V and 13 bases from J, the gap between germline ends came to 16 bases. Per germline, CDR1 SGHVS and CDR2 FNYEAQ. The CDR3 has 12 amino acids. The CDR3 region has the DNA TGTGCCAGCAGCCCTCTAGAGGAGGGGGAGTATTTT. It specifies CASSPLEEGEYF.

This clonotype was recorded many times. The rearrangement links TRBV14 to TRBJ1-3; D gene uncertain. CDR3 length: 15 residues. The V gene's germline CDR1 is SGHDN and CDR2 FVKESK. The ends were cut back, 1 base at V and 3 bases at J, with 10 bases in the middle. CDR3 in amino acids: CASSQVPIRGNTIYF. DNA of the CDR3: TGTGCCAGCAGCCAAGTACCCATACGTGGAAACACCATATATTTT.

The rearrangement joins TRBV29-1 to TRBJ2-3; 11 nucleotides match TRBD2. The CDR3 is 16 amino acids. Trimming removed 5 bases from V and 4 bases from J; junction bases left unmatched: 11. Germline V gene sequence: CDR1 SQVTM, CDR2 ANQGSEA. CDR3 sequence (DNA): TGCAGCGTTTTGGGGGCCTATAGCGGGAGGGCAGATACGCAGTATTTT. Its translation is CSVLGAYSGRADTQYF.

The V gene is TRBV7-6, the J gene TRBJ2-7; D perhaps matches TRBD1 (5 bases). CDR1 is SGHVS and CDR2 is FNYEAQ in the germline V gene. V lost 1 base to trimming and J lost 5 bases, with 15 bases between them. The CDR3 extends over 15 amino acids. The CDR3 DNA reads as TGTGCCAGCAGCTTAGGGGGCTCGCCTGGTGACGAGCAGTACTTC. Translated, it gives CASSLGGSPGDEQYF.

Ten or more counts support this clonotype. V usage is TRBV7-9 and J usage is TRBJ1-1, with D unclear. This CDR3 comprises 13 residues. From germline, CDR1 is SEHNR and CDR2 FQNEAQ (reference sequence). V lost 7 bases and J 0 bases, leaving 9 bases between the germline ends. CDR3 sequence reads: CASINTVNTEAFF. The CDR3 nucleotides read TGTGCCAGCATTAATACGGTGAACACTGAAGCTTTCTTT.